Sequencing of this T cell receptor beta chain was carried out in a study of CD8 T cells in Susac syndrome. Sequencing of TCR beta, carried out with a high-throughput approach, was applied to CD8+ and CD4+ T cells from the blood. TEMRA cells were enriched by FACS, and CD4+ and CD8+ T cells were negatively isolated. V dropped 0 bases and J dropped 4; count of bases not matched to a gene: 6. CDR1 is MGHRA and CDR2 is YSYEKL in the germline V gene. This CDR3 has 16 residues. Reverse transcription of about 0.45 to 1 ug RNA was performed with random hexamers. TCR beta CDR3 was amplified by immunoSEQ covering 54 Vbeta and 13 Jbeta. Each CDR3 protein gets one entry after TCRdb re-called the immunoSEQ multiplex PCR reads with MiXCR. The sample contains roughly 130,000 distinct CDR3 sequences, 95% of which appear only once.

The specimen was CD4+ T cells from PBMCs. This TCR came from a human donor with multiple sclerosis. V usage is TRBV4-1 and J usage is TRBJ2-7, with 10 bases fitting TRBD2. CDR3 region: CASSQETASGSYEQYF. As DNA, the CDR3 is TGCGCCAGCAGCCAAGAAACGGCTAGCGGGAGTTACGAGCAGTACTTC.